The 27 T cell receptor beta chains below all came from one sample that was sequenced in a study of cytomegalovirus exposure and HLA in healthy donors. The method was immunoSEQ multiplex PCR; TCRdb's version includes in-frame clones alone and lacks a portion of them. The sample shows under 150,000 clones, around nine tenths of them seen only once. The source material was PBMCs. Every receptor here comes from a young woman in good health and CMV-seropositive.

The chain is built from TRBV6-1 and TRBJ2-5; 7 bases fit TRBD2. The V and J ends lost 4 bases and 5 bases, in that order; junction bases with no gene match: 10. This CDR3 has 15 residues. Germline V lookup: CDR1 MNHNS, CDR2 SASEGT. CDR3: CASSASGRFRETQYF. The CDR3 region has the DNA TGTGCCAGCAGTGCCTCCGGGAGGTTCCGGGAGACCCAGTACTTC.

The V call is TRBV7-3, the J call TRBJ2-3, with TRBD2 as a possible D gene (7 bases). The CDR3 consists of 15 residues. V lost 5 bases, J lost 6 bases, and 18 bases lay in between. The germline CDR1 and CDR2 sequences are SGHTA and FQGTGA. CDR3 in DNA: TGTGCCAGCAGCGCAAGTGGGGGGGCCATGGATACGCAGTATTTT. This gives the protein CASSASGGAMDTQYF.

This chain links TRBV27 with TRBJ2-5, with D maybe TRBD1 (6 bases). Germline V lookup: CDR1 MNHEY, CDR2 SMNVEV (reference sequence). Trimming removed 3 bases at V and 5 bases at J, with 13 bases between. CDR3 size: 14 residues. The DNA of the CDR3 is TGTGCCAGCAGTTTTAGTACAGGGATGGAGACCCAGTACTTC. It is translated as CASSFSTGMETQYF.

This clone was seen just once. The chain is built from TRBV7-2 and TRBJ1-6, with D possibly being TRBD1 (5 bases). The V end was cut by 6 bases, the J end by 0 bases, with 9 bases between. This CDR3 comprises 15 residues. Germline values: CDR1 SGHTA, CDR2 FQGNSA. The CDR3 DNA is TGTGCCAGCAGGCCAGACAGCTCCTATAATTCACCCCTCCACTTT. Its protein is CASRPDSSYNSPLHF.

The chain is built from TRBV11-1 and TRBJ2-1, with 8 bases matching TRBD1. Losses at the gene ends were 2 bases for V and 8 bases for J; bases not matched to a gene: 8. Germline assignment: CDR1 SGHAT and CDR2 FQDESV (reference sequence). The CDR3 is made up of 15 amino acids. CDR3 region: CASSLQGARFDEQFF. The DNA of the CDR3 is TGTGCCAGCAGCTTACAGGGGGCGAGATTTGATGAGCAGTTCTTC.

The V gene is TRBV7-9, the J gene TRBJ2-7, with D perhaps matching TRBD1 (6 bases). The CDR3 totals 14 residues. Trimming removed 4 bases from V and 2 bases from J, with 12 bases in between. The germline V gene has CDR1 SEHNR and CDR2 FQNEAQ (reference sequence). The CDR3 DNA reads TGTGCCAGCAGCTCTCCCAACAGGGCCTACGAGCAGTACTTC. This encodes CASSSPNRAYEQYF.

The rearrangement uses TRBV7-8 and TRBJ2-1, with a tentative D call TRBD1 (5 bases). The V end lost 3 bases, the J end lost 2 bases, and 14 bases lay between the germline ends. The CDR3 extends over 16 amino acids. Germline V CDR1 and CDR2: SGHVS, FQNEAQ. CDR3 sequence reads: CASSFRVLTTYNEQFF. The CDR3 region has the DNA TGTGCCAGCAGCTTCAGGGTCTTAACTACCTACAATGAGCAGTTCTTC.

V gene TRBV7-2 combines with J gene TRBJ1-3, with no clear D. Germline CDR1 is SGHTA and CDR2 is FQGNSA. CDR3 length: 17 residues. V lost 1 base, J lost 2 bases, and 15 bases lay in between. As DNA, the CDR3 is TGTGCCAGCAGCTTAGGACTTCACTCAACGACTGGAAACACCATATATTTT. Protein: CASSLGLHSTTGNTIYF.

The chain is built from TRBV11-1 and TRBJ2-6; 10 bases agree with TRBD1. With 2 bases clipped from V and 0 bases from J, the junction kept 4 bases outside the gene matches. Germline V gives CDR1 SGHAT, CDR2 FQDESV (reference sequence). This CDR3 is 18 amino acids long. The CDR3 loop is CASSLRDRGNSGANVLTF. CDR3 coding DNA: TGTGCCAGCAGCTTAAGGGACAGGGGAAACTCTGGGGCCAACGTCCTGACTTTC. Using reference TRBV11-1 and TRBJ2-6 for the parts outside the CDR3, the full variable domain is EAEVAQSPRYKITEKSQAVAFWCDPISGHATLYWYRQILGQGPELLVQFQDESVVDDSQLPKDRFSAERLKGVDSTLKIQPAELGDSAMYLCASSLRDRGNSGANVLTFGAGSRLTVL.

J is TRBJ1-1 and V is TRBV18; 9 bases line up with TRBD1. The CDR3 contains 16 residues. Losses at the gene ends were 0 bases for V and 5 bases for J; bases not matched to a gene: 7. The germline V gene has CDR1 KGHSH and CDR2 LQKENI. CDR3 coding DNA: TGTGCCAGCTCACCACCAGAAGGGACAGGGTTTACTGAAGCTTTCTTT. Translating it yields CASSPPEGTGFTEAFF.

V and J are TRBV12-5 and TRBJ1-1; TRBD1 aligns across 8 bases. The germline CDR1 and CDR2 sequences are LGHNT and FRNRAP. This CDR3 comprises 14 residues. The trim removed 6 bases at V and 4 bases at J, leaving 7 bases unmatched. The DNA of the CDR3 is TGTGCTAGTGGGGGGGGAGGACAGGGCACTGAAGCTTTCTTT. Translating it yields CASGGGGQGTEAFF.

The V call is TRBV6-1, the J call TRBJ2-1, with TRBD1 identical over 9 bases. This CDR3 has 13 amino acids. Germline V lookup: CDR1 MNHNS, CDR2 SASEGT. The V and J ends lost 6 bases and 8 bases, in that order; junction bases with no gene match: 5. CDR3 protein: CASSGTGLDEQFF. The CDR3 DNA reads as TGTGCCAGCAGCGGGACAGGGCTGGATGAGCAGTTCTTC.

The chain couples TRBV10-2 to TRBJ2-1; 10 nucleotides align to TRBD2. J lost 4 bases, V lost 10 bases, and 13 bases had no gene match. CDR1 and CDR2 from the germline V gene are WSHSY and SAAADI. The CDR3 is made up of 16 amino acids. The CDR3 sequence is CATARERGGVYNEQFF. The CDR3, as DNA: TGCGCCACCGCGCGTGAGCGGGGGGGTGTTTACAATGAGCAGTTCTTC.

The genes are TRBV29-1 and TRBJ1-2, with 9 bases identical to TRBD1. The germline V gene encodes CDR1 SQVTM and CDR2 ANQGSEA. This CDR3 region has 12 residues. V was clipped by 4 bases and J by 8 bases; unmatched bases: 5. CDR3: CSVVQGALGYTF. DNA for the CDR3: TGCAGCGTTGTACAGGGGGCACTGGGCTACACCTTC.

V usage is TRBV30 and J usage is TRBJ1-3; 10 nucleotides align to TRBD1. This CDR3 contains 15 residues. The germline gives CDR1 GTSNPN, CDR2 SVGIG (reference sequence). With 3 bases clipped from V and 3 bases from J, the junction kept 5 bases outside the gene matches. The CDR3 coding sequence is TGTGCCTGGAGCGCGGGACAGGGGTTTGGAAACACCATATATTTT. As protein: CAWSAGQGFGNTIYF.

The J gene is TRBJ2-1, the V gene TRBV30, with D possibly matching TRBD1 (5 bases). CDR3 length equals 11 residues. CDR1 is GTSNPN and CDR2 is SVGIG in the germline V gene (reference sequence). Deletions cut 1 base from V and 12 bases from J, with 10 bases between. CDR3 sequence (DNA): TGTGCCTGGAGTGGGACAAGGGGGCAGTTCTTC. This translates into CAWSGTRGQFF.

Note on this clone: Other DNA sequences in this specimen translate into the identical CDR3. The chain is built from TRBV5-4 and TRBJ1-2; no firm D call. Per the germline V gene, CDR1 is SGHNT and CDR2 is YYREEE (reference sequence). V was trimmed by 0 bases and J by 4 bases, leaving 4 bases between them. The CDR3 runs to 12 residues. As DNA, the CDR3 is TGTGCCAGCAGCTTGGACGGCTATGGCTACACCTTC. Translated: CASSLDGYGYTF.

The genes are TRBV6-1 and TRBJ1-2; tentatively, D is TRBD1 (6 bases). CDR3 length: 12 amino acids. The germline gives CDR1 MNHNS, CDR2 SASEGT. The V end was cut by 6 bases, the J end by 4 bases, with 9 bases between. The CDR3 spells CASRYRVYGYTF. CDR3 coding DNA: TGTGCCAGCAGATACAGGGTCTATGGCTACACCTTC.

This chain joins TRBV18 and TRBJ2-3, with unresolved D. V was shortened by 3 bases and J by 0 bases, with 7 bases between the two germline ends. Germline CDR1 and CDR2: KGHSH and LQKENI. The CDR3 covers 14 residues. CDR3 coding DNA: TGTGCCAGCTCACCCGTCCCTAGCACAGATACGCAGTATTTT. Translating gives CASSPVPSTDTQYF.

V is TRBV4-1 and J is TRBJ1-2; 8 bases are shared with TRBD1. The CDR3 has 15 amino acids. V gave up 4 bases and J gave up 2 bases; unmatched junction bases: 6. Looked up from germline, CDR1 is MGHRA and CDR2 is YSYEKL. The CDR3 spells CASSLGTGTNYGYTF. The CDR3 coding sequence is TGCGCCAGCAGCCTAGGGACAGGCACGAACTATGGCTACACCTTC.

The chain couples TRBV30 to TRBJ2-5, with 9 bases fitting TRBD1. Germline V gene data show CDR1 as GTSNPN and CDR2 as SVGIG (reference sequence). The J segment lost 4 bases and the V segment lost 5 bases, leaving 5 bases of the junction unmatched. This CDR3 region has 13 residues. CDR3 amino acids: CAWGTGGPETQYF. For the CDR3, the DNA is TGTGCCTGGGGAACAGGGGGCCCAGAGACCCAGTACTTC.

The CDR3 reads CASSIRAGVSTQYF. The CDR3 nucleotides read TGTGCCAGTAGTATTCGGGCGGGAGTAAGTACGCAGTATTTT. The chain joins TRBV19 to TRBJ2-3; 7 bases are a match to TRBD2. Germline-derived CDR1 and CDR2 are LNHDA and SQIVND (reference sequence). Trimming cost V 3 bases and J 8 bases; bases outside gene matches: 8. This CDR3 is built from 14 residues.

This chain connects TRBV5-1 to TRBJ2-5; 7 nucleotides line up with TRBD1. Germline assignment: CDR1 SGHRS and CDR2 YFSETQ. The junction had 7 bases not matched to a gene; V was cut back by 3 bases and J by 2 bases. This CDR3 is 15 amino acids long. The CDR3 DNA is TGCGCCAGCAGCTATAGAGGGGGCGGGCAAGAGACCCAGTACTTC. This codes for CASSYRGGGQETQYF.

The V and J genes are TRBV7-9 and TRBJ1-1; D not certain. V lost 3 bases and J lost 10, with 15 bases in between. CDR1 is SEHNR, CDR2 FQNEAQ, per germline (reference sequence). The CDR3 contains 13 residues. The CDR3 reads CASSFLDLGGAFF. As DNA, the CDR3 is TGTGCCAGCAGCTTTCTCGATCTAGGCGGAGCTTTCTTT.

In DNA, the CDR3 is TGTGCCAGCAGCTTATATGCAGGACAAAAGTCAGAGACCCAGTACTTC. Its protein product is CASSLYAGQKSETQYF. The chain recombines TRBV7-3 with TRBJ2-5, with D tentatively TRBD1 (5 bases). This CDR3 spans 16 amino acids. Germline CDR1 is SGHTA and CDR2 is FQGTGA. V was cut by 2 bases and J by 4 bases, with 17 bases left in between.

This sequence joins TRBV28 and TRBJ2-7; 8 nucleotides line up with TRBD1. The length of the CDR3 is 14 residues. Germline loops: CDR1 MDHEN, CDR2 SYDVKM. The J segment lost 2 bases and the V segment lost 6 bases, leaving 6 bases of the junction unmatched. CDR3 region: CASREDRATYEQYF. The DNA of the CDR3 is TGTGCCAGCAGGGAGGACAGGGCCACCTACGAGCAGTACTTC.

The chain has TRBV2 and TRBJ2-3; 9 nucleotides align to TRBD1. This CDR3 has 14 amino acids. Germline trimming cut 5 bases from V and 4 bases from J; bases unmatched to any gene: 4. From germline, CDR1 is SNHLY and CDR2 FYNNEI. The CDR3 region is CASSPDRGADTQYF. The CDR3 DNA reads as TGTGCCAGCAGTCCGGACAGGGGAGCAGATACGCAGTATTTT.